The rows below give T cell receptor beta chains drawn from one sample of a study of blood T cell repertoires in COVID-19. Profiling relied on immunoSEQ multiplex PCR, and the TCRdb table lists in-frame clones only, not all of them. This repertoire shows about 250,000 clones, about three quarters found once; its top ten account for 2.5% to 4%. The specimen sequenced was peripheral blood. These receptors all stem from a woman older than 75 with acute or convalescent COVID-19. Both conserved end residues are part of each CDR3. Each record gives: V gene, D gene, clone size, J gene, CDR3 DNA, CDR3 protein. D genes are given only for firm matches. The size entry is marked missing in some rows and otherwise reads once, few, many or a size class.

>TRBV2|TRBD2|.|TRBJ2-2
TGTGCCAGCAGAGAAGCGGGAGTCAGCACCGGGGAGCTGTTTTTT
CASREAGVSTGELFF
>TRBV14|.|.|TRBJ1-1
TGTGCCAGCAGCCAAGGCCTCGGGGTGATGAACACTGAAGCTTTCTTT
CASSQGLGVMNTEAFF
>TRBV5-1|TRBD2|.|TRBJ2-1
TGCGCCAGCAGCTTGGCCGGGACTAGCGTTAATGAGCAGTTCTTC
CASSLAGTSVNEQFF
>TRBV27|TRBD1|.|TRBJ1-5
TGTGCCAGCGGGAAGATCTCGGGGACAGGGGGCAACAATCAGCCCCAGCATTTT
CASGKISGTGGNNQPQHF
>TRBV3-1/TRBV3-2|.|.|TRBJ2-1
TGTGCCAGCAGCCAGAGGGGGGGCCTAAATGAGCAGTTCTTC
CASSQRGGLNEQFF
>TRBV6-5|TRBD1|.|TRBJ1-3
TGTGCCAGCAGTCGGACAGGGACTGGAAACACCATATATTTT
CASSRTGTGNTIYF
>TRBV21-1|.|.|TRBJ1-1
TGTGCCAGCAGCAAAACCGGCGACAGACCTAACACTGAAGCTTTCTTT
CASSKTGDRPNTEAFF
>TRBV7-2|.|.|TRBJ1-1
TGTGCCAGCAGCCCTTCGCCGGTGTACACTGAAGCTTTCTTT
CASSPSPVYTEAFF
>TRBV5-1|TRBD1|.|TRBJ1-2
TGCGCCAGCAGCTTGGGAGGGACAGGCGACGCTAACTATGGCTACACCTTC
CASSLGGTGDANYGYTF
>TRBV7-3|.|.|TRBJ1-1
TGTGCCAGCAGCTTAAGGCAGGGCACTGAAGCTTTCTTT
CASSLRQGTEAFF
>TRBV12-5|.|.|TRBJ2-1
TGTGCTAGTGGTTTGGTACAGGCTGAGCAGTTCTTC
CASGLVQAEQFF
>TRBV6-5|TRBD1|.|TRBJ1-1
TGTGCCAGCGGAAAGGACAGGGGGAACACTGAAGCTTTCTTT
CASGKDRGNTEAFF
>TRBV5-1|.|.|TRBJ2-7
TGCGCCAGCAGCTTGGGACAGGTCTCCTACGAGCAGTACTTC
CASSLGQVSYEQYF
>TRBV25-1|.|.|TRBJ1-2
TGTGCCAGCAGTGACCAGGGAAGCTATGGCTACACCTTC
CASSDQGSYGYTF
>TRBV29-1|TRBD1|few|TRBJ1-1
TGCAGCGTTGGGGCTCCGGGACAGGGGGCGAGGGCTTTCTTT
CSVGAPGQGARAFF
>TRBV10-2|TRBD2|few|TRBJ2-2
TGCGCCAGCACCCCGGGACTAAACACCGGGGAGCTGTTTTTT
CASTPGLNTGELFF
>TRBV5-1|.|.|TRBJ1-4
TGCGCCAGCAGTATGACAGCAACTAATGAAAAACTGTTTTTT
CASSMTATNEKLFF
>TRBV6-5|TRBD2|.|TRBJ2-7
TGTGCCAGCAGTTTTCCCCTAGCGGGAGGGCCCGACGAGCAGTACTTC
CASSFPLAGGPDEQYF
>TRBV27|TRBD1|.|TRBJ1-2
TGTGCCAGCCGACCGACAGGGAACTATGGCTACACCTTC
CASRPTGNYGYTF
>TRBV24-1|TRBD2|.|TRBJ2-2
TGTGCCACCACTAGGACTAGCGGGAGTAGGGTCGGGGAGCTGTTTTTT
CATTRTSGSRVGELFF
>TRBV5-4|TRBD2|once|TRBJ2-2
TGTGCCAGCAGCAAACGGGGGGGCCCCTTGACCAACACCGGGGAGCTGTTTTTT
CASSKRGGPLTNTGELFF
>TRBV3-1/TRBV3-2|.|.|TRBJ1-4
TGTGCCAGCAGCCAAGGAGGGCGAGCAACTAATGAAAAACTGTTTTTT
CASSQGGRATNEKLFF
>TRBV6-5|TRBD2|once|TRBJ2-7
TGTGCCAGCAGCACGGGACTAGCGGGTGGGGACGAGCAGTACTTC
CASSTGLAGGDEQYF
>TRBV5-6|.|.|TRBJ2-2
TGTGCCAGCAGCCGGAGGCTTCTTCCTGGGGTAGCCGGGGAGCTGTTTTTT
CASSRRLLPGVAGELFF
>TRBV7-2|.|.|TRBJ1-1
TGTGCCAGCAGCTCAACAGCTATGAACACTGAAGCTTTCTTT
CASSSTAMNTEAFF
>TRBV2|.|.|TRBJ2-3
TGTGCCATCCAAGGGGGCACAGATACGCAGTATTTT
CAIQGGTDTQYF
>TRBV6-1|.|.|TRBJ1-3
TGTGCCAGCAGTGAACAATACTCACCCTCTGGAAACACCATATATTTT
CASSEQYSPSGNTIYF